This is a list of T cell receptor beta chains from one sample in a study of T-cell memory formation after mild COVID-19. TCRdb re-called the 5' RACE reads through MiXCR, storing one row per CDR3 protein. Altogether 250,000 to 300,000 distinct CDR3 sequences are present, 15% to 20% being singletons, with the ten largest covering over 20%. Sequencing input: PBMCs or a T cell subset sorted from them (not recorded which). These receptors were obtained from a man between 18 and 29 years old who had mild COVID-19 (a few samples of this study predate the infection). Cell type and time point are not known. Both conserved end residues are part of each CDR3. The D gene is left open where the match is weak. Clone size appears in some rows only: once, few, many, or a class for an expanded clone.

abundance,j_gene,v_gene,d_gene,CDR3nt,CDR3aa
NA,TRBJ2-5,TRBV10-3,NA,TGTGCCATCAGTGAGTCTAGGGGACCCCAAGAGACCCAGTACTTC,CAISESRGPQETQYF
NA,TRBJ2-3,TRBV4-1,TRBD1,TGCGCCAGCAGCCCGACAGGGCCCCCCACAGATACGCAGTATTTT,CASSPTGPPTDTQYF
NA,TRBJ1-2,TRBV7-2,NA,TGTGCCAGCAGCTCCGGGGAGGGCTATGGCTACACCTTC,CASSSGEGYGYTF
many,TRBJ1-1,TRBV4-1,NA,TGCGCCAGCAGCCACGCTTCCAGCGGCGCGGCAACTGAAGCTTTCTTT,CASSHASSGAATEAFF
NA,TRBJ1-1,TRBV28,NA,TGCGCGACGGGGCTCAGAGAAGCTTTCTTT,CATGLREAFF
NA,TRBJ2-7,TRBV3-1,NA,TGTGCCAGCAGCCACACCGGGGTGGCGGTCGAGCAGTACTTC,CASSHTGVAVEQYF
few,TRBJ2-5,TRBV7-2,TRBD2,TGTGCCAGCAGCTTAGGAGTAGCTGGGGGGGGAGAGACCCAGTACTTC,CASSLGVAGGGETQYF
NA,TRBJ1-6,TRBV25-1,TRBD1,TGTGCCAGCAGTGATGGTGGGAGAGGGGGCTGGAGTTCACCCCTCCACTTT,CASSDGGRGGWSSPLHF
NA,TRBJ2-3,TRBV4-1,TRBD1,TGCGCCAGCAGCCAACCCCGGGACAGAAGCACAGATACGCAGTATTTT,CASSQPRDRSTDTQYF
NA,TRBJ2-5,TRBV3-1,NA,TGTGCCAGCAGCCAAGATGCGGGACAGCAAGAGACCCAGTACTTC,CASSQDAGQQETQYF
few,TRBJ2-3,TRBV29-1,TRBD2,TGCAGCGTTGTTCTTACGGGGGGGCCCACAGATACGCAGTATTTT,CSVVLTGGPTDTQYF
many,TRBJ2-5,TRBV10-3,NA,TGTGCCATCAGTGAAATGAAGGGACGACGAGAGACCCAGTACTTC,CAISEMKGRRETQYF
NA,TRBJ2-1,TRBV4-1,NA,TGCGCCAGCAGCCTCCTCCCGGACTACCCCAACAATGAGCAGTTCTTC,CASSLLPDYPNNEQFF
few,TRBJ2-5,TRBV7-6,NA,TGTGCCAGCAGCACATCGGGACACCCCCAAGAGACCCAGTACTTC,CASSTSGHPQETQYF
few,TRBJ2-7,TRBV5-1,NA,TGCGCCAGCAGCCCCAGGACGGACAACTACGAGCAGTACTTC,CASSPRTDNYEQYF
many,TRBJ2-3,TRBV7-3,NA,TGTGCCAGCAGCTTAGAGGGGGGGACAGATACGCAGTATTTT,CASSLEGGTDTQYF
few,TRBJ2-3,TRBV10-2,TRBD2,TGCGCCAGCGGTAGCGGGGGGGCAGATACGCAGTATTTT,CASGSGGADTQYF
NA,TRBJ2-5,TRBV11-1,NA,TGTGCCAGCAGCTTAGAAATGGGTGAGACCCAGTACTTC,CASSLEMGETQYF
few,TRBJ2-1,TRBV5-6,NA,TGTGCCAGCAGCTTAGCCAATGAGCAGTTCTTC,CASSLANEQFF
few,TRBJ2-3,TRBV10-3,NA,TGTGCCATCAGTAAGAACGGGGGCGGCGATACGCAGTATTTT,CAISKNGGGDTQYF
few,TRBJ1-3,TRBV28,NA,TGTGCCAGCAGTTTATGGGTCTCTGGAAACACCATATATTTT,CASSLWVSGNTIYF
once,TRBJ2-2,TRBV7-7,TRBD1,TGTGCTAGCAGATCCGGGACAGGGGCGGAGAACACCGGGGAGCTGTTTTTT,CASRSGTGAENTGELFF
NA,TRBJ1-4,TRBV12-3/TRBV12-4,NA,TGTGCCAGCAGTTTGTTGACCGATGAAAAACTGTTTTTT,CASSLLTDEKLFF
few,TRBJ2-3,TRBV6-5,TRBD2,TGTGCCAGCAGATACCTCGCGGGGGGGACAGATACGCAGTATTTT,CASRYLAGGTDTQYF
few,TRBJ1-5,TRBV15,TRBD1,TGTGCCACCAGCTGGGACAGGCTAAGGTCGGGGAATCAGCCCCAGCATTTT,CATSWDRLRSGNQPQHF
NA,TRBJ2-6,TRBV5-1,NA,TGCGCCAGCACCTTTAGTGGGGCCAACGTCCTGACTTTC,CASTFSGANVLTF
NA,TRBJ1-2,TRBV10-3,TRBD1,TGTGCCATCAGTGGAGGAACAGGGGATTATGGCTACACCTTC,CAISGGTGDYGYTF
few,TRBJ2-5,TRBV25-1,NA,TGTGCCAGCAGTGAGGATATGGAGTACCAAGAGACCCAGTACTTC,CASSEDMEYQETQYF
NA,TRBJ2-7,TRBV20-1,NA,TGCAGTGCTGTACCCCAGGTGCCGGGATACGAGCAGTACTTC,CSAVPQVPGYEQYF
few,TRBJ2-1,TRBV5-1,TRBD2,TGCGCCAGCAGCCCCCCACTAGCGGGGGCTGGCAATGAGCAGTTCTTC,CASSPPLAGAGNEQFF
NA,TRBJ2-3,TRBV28,TRBD2,TGTGCCAGCAGTTCATCTAGCGGGGTTAGCACAGATACGCAGTATTTT,CASSSSSGVSTDTQYF
NA,TRBJ1-3,TRBV7-9,NA,TGTGCCAGCTTGGATTCGGGAGGAAACACCATATATTTT,CASLDSGGNTIYF
NA,TRBJ2-7,TRBV25-1,NA,TGTGCCAGCCGTCGGGACGATAGCTCCTACGAGCAGTACTTC,CASRRDDSSYEQYF
few,TRBJ2-3,TRBV4-3,NA,TGCGCCAGCAGCCAAGGCCGGGACCCAGATACGCAGTATTTT,CASSQGRDPDTQYF
NA,TRBJ1-1,TRBV4-3,NA,TGCGCCAGCAGCCAAGAGACCAGGGTAGTTCGAGCTTTCTTT,CASSQETRVVRAFF
few,TRBJ2-2,TRBV6-5,TRBD2,TGTGCCAGACTTCGGGCGGGACTAGCGGGGCACTCGAACACCGGGGAGCTGTTTTTT,CARLRAGLAGHSNTGELFF
few,TRBJ1-1,TRBV6-2/TRBV6-3,NA,TGTGCCAGCAGCTACCTTCCGCAGTCAACTGAAGCTTTCTTT,CASSYLPQSTEAFF
many,TRBJ2-5,TRBV24-1,TRBD1,TGTGCCACCAGTGACTCCGGTCAGGACAGGCTACAAGAGACCCAGTACTTC,CATSDSGQDRLQETQYF
few,TRBJ1-1,TRBV29-1,TRBD1,TGCAGCGTGGACAGGGGAGGCGAAGCTTTCTTT,CSVDRGGEAFF
many,TRBJ2-3,TRBV5-1,TRBD2,TGCGCCAGCAGCTTCGGGACTAGCGGATCCACAGATACGCAGTATTTT,CASSFGTSGSTDTQYF
NA,TRBJ2-2,TRBV9,NA,TGTGCCAGCAGCGTGGGGGGCTTGCGCACCGGGGAGCTGTTTTTT,CASSVGGLRTGELFF
NA,TRBJ1-4,TRBV7-6,TRBD1,TGTGCCAGCAGCCCATGGACAGGGGGCGAAAAACTGTTTTTT,CASSPWTGGEKLFF
NA,TRBJ1-6,TRBV6-5,NA,TGTGCCAGCAGTTACAGGCAGGGTGATTCACCCCTCCACTTT,CASSYRQGDSPLHF
NA,TRBJ2-5,TRBV7-9,NA,TGTGCCAGCAGCCCCTTTCAAACACAAGAGACCCAGTACTTC,CASSPFQTQETQYF
NA,TRBJ2-7,TRBV7-6,TRBD1,TGTGCCAGCAGCCTGGGCCGGGGACAGAACTACGAGCAGTACTTC,CASSLGRGQNYEQYF
few,TRBJ2-7,TRBV5-1,NA,TGCGCCAGCAGCTTCGACAGCGCTATCTACGAGCAGTACTTC,CASSFDSAIYEQYF
few,TRBJ2-1,TRBV5-1,NA,TGCGCCAGCAGCTCGGGATCAGGCGTAGATGAGCAGTTCTTC,CASSSGSGVDEQFF
NA,TRBJ1-2,TRBV12-3/TRBV12-4,TRBD1,TGTGCCAGCAGACTTGGACAGGCGGGAGGCTACACCTTC,CASRLGQAGGYTF
few,TRBJ2-1,TRBV28,NA,TGTGCCAGCAGTTCGGCGGTGGACACTGCAATTGAGCAGTTCTTC,CASSSAVDTAIEQFF
NA,TRBJ1-4,TRBV4-3,NA,TGCGCCAGCAGCCAAGATCGGGTAGGGATAGACGAAAAACTGTTTTTT,CASSQDRVGIDEKLFF
NA,TRBJ1-2,TRBV7-9,NA,TGTGCCAGCACCCCGGACAGTGCCCTTTATGGCTACACCTTC,CASTPDSALYGYTF
few,TRBJ2-7,TRBV10-1,NA,TGCGCCAGCAAACCTCAGGGGTCCAACGAGCAGTACTTC,CASKPQGSNEQYF
many,TRBJ2-7,TRBV27,NA,TGTGCCAGCAGTTTAGCGGGGATCGAGCAGTACTTC,CASSLAGIEQYF
few,TRBJ1-1,TRBV7-2,TRBD1,TGTGCCAGCAGGGGGGACAGGGGAGGGTGGACTGAAGCTTTCTTT,CASRGDRGGWTEAFF
NA,TRBJ2-4,TRBV7-3,TRBD2,TGTGCCAGCAGCTTAAAAAAAGAAGCGACTAGCGGGGACGCGTCGTGTGACATTCAGTACTTC,CASSLKKEATSGDASCDIQYF
few,TRBJ2-5,TRBV7-9,NA,TGTGCCAGCAGCTTGGGGGGCTACCGGGAGACCCAGTACTTC,CASSLGGYRETQYF
NA,TRBJ2-2,TRBV4-1,NA,TGCGCCAGCAGCCAGGCTGCAGGGGCCAGGGACACCGGGGAGCTGTTTTTT,CASSQAAGARDTGELFF